What follows is one T cell receptor beta chain and its context. Antigen: not known. This specimen belongs to a study of a mutant IDH1 vaccine in newly diagnosed glioma. Study background: A roughly 62% male, approximately 40% female split and a mean age of around 41 years characterized treated patients. Most had both radiotherapy and temozolomide beforehand; others had only one.

The time point: baseline, week 1 (first vaccination visit). Treatment noted: pre-vaccination baseline after standard-of-care therapy. Diagnosis in the donors showed new WHO grade 3 or 4 astrocytomas that were IDH1-mutant and ATRX-lost. The study, taken as a whole, reports: Vaccination elicited immune responses in 80% to 95% of patients.

This CDR3 region has 14 residues. Germline V gene lookup returns CDR1 SGHNT and CDR2 YYREEE (reference sequence). The V gene lost 4 bases and the J gene lost 2 bases, with 12 bases spanning the gap. Method: immunoSEQ multiplex PCR; TCRdb's copy keeps in-frame clones and lacks some. Of roughly 46,000 clones in the sample, around 86% were seen once. The source of this sequence is a middle-aged man with glioma. V gene TRBV5-4 combines with J gene TRBJ2-5; D gene unclear. The sample consisted of PBMCs, taken from a glioma patient treated with radiotherapy, temozolomide or both. Here the CDR3 reads CASSPGTVQETQYF. In DNA, the CDR3 is TGTGCCAGCAGCCCTGGAACGGTTCAAGAGACCCAGTACTTC.